This T cell receptor (beta chain) was observed in a study of T-cell memory formation after mild COVID-19. Study summary: Largely, the TCR clusters proved donor specific.

This clonotype was found a few times. The antigen is undetermined. Each CDR3 protein is one row after TCRdb ran MiXCR on the 5' RACE reads. The table has 350,000 to 500,000 distinct CDR3 sequences, more than 20% seen once; the top ten hold roughly 14%. Study conclusions and caveats: Chiefly within CM and EM were the contracting CD4+ clones; CD8+ ones were within EMRA. Memory from before infection featured some responding clones, which suggests cross-reactive memory joined. CD4/CD8 balance held among clones contracting day 15 to 85, and later expanders leaned CD4+.

V was shortened by 0 bases and J by 3 bases, with 7 bases between the two germline ends. Germline CDR1 MNHEY, CDR2 SVGEGT. The CDR3 sequence is 14 residues long. J is TRBJ2-3 and V is TRBV6-2 or TRBV6-3; D call uncertain. This TCR derives from an adult woman who had mild COVID-19 (a few samples of this study predate the infection). Cell type and time point are not known. Sequencing was carried out using PBMCs or a T cell subset sorted from them (not recorded which). The CDR3 here is CASSYSATTDTQYF. The CDR3 DNA reads TGTGCCAGCAGTTACTCAGCGACAACAGATACGCAGTATTTT.